This T cell receptor (beta chain) was sequenced in a study of T cells in Graves' hyperthyroidism and ophthalmopathy. RNA transcripts were the template for amplifying TCR beta CDR3 regions. A first-round RT-PCR of the TCR CDR3 used the HTBI primer set. TCRdb called the multiplex PCR reads again in MiXCR, with one record for every CDR3 protein. Seen here are under 550,000 distinct CDR3 sequences, nearly 20% observed once, and the top ten hold over 45%. Concerning this clonotype: At one of its ends the junction is not consistent with the germline gene, which may arise from a read error.

The CDR3 runs 12 residues. Germline CDR1 MNHNS, CDR2 SASEGT. The chain combines TRBV6-1 with TRBJ1-2; a weak D match, TRBD1 (5 bases). This TCR derives from a man between 40 and 49 years old with Graves' ophthalmopathy. Sequencing used blood. The CDR3 DNA follows: TGTGCCAGCAGTGGGTCCAGGGTTGGCTACATCTTC. Translation gives CASSGSRVGYIF.